The next 26 T cell receptor beta chains were all read from a single sample in a study of T cells in Graves' hyperthyroidism and ophthalmopathy. The CDR3 regions of TCR beta were amplified from RNA transcripts. Carried out on the TCR CDR3, a first-round RT-PCR used the HTBI primer set. MiXCR was run by TCRdb on the multiplex PCR reads, yielding one entry per CDR3 protein. This sample has almost 250,000 distinct CDR3 sequences, with around 26% found just once. Sequenced input: blood. Receptor source: a woman in her forties with Graves' ophthalmopathy.

This clonotype showed up many times. V and J are TRBV12-3 or TRBV12-4 and TRBJ2-2; possible D gene TRBD2, 6 bases. The CDR3 contains 16 residues. Trimming left V 7 bases short and J 3 bases short, with 18 bases between. CDR3 in DNA: TGTGCCAGCAAACCGGGACTTAGGGCATACACCGGGGAGCTGTTTTTT. Its protein is CASKPGLRAYTGELFF.

This rearrangement joins TRBV6-5 to TRBJ1-3; tentatively, D is TRBD1 (5 bases). V was cut by 6 bases and J by 0 bases, with 18 bases left in between. Germline CDR1 MNHEY, CDR2 SVGAGI. The CDR3 is 17 residues long. CDR3 sequence (DNA): TGTGCCAGCAGCTTAGGGGCGACATCCGTCTCTGGAAACACCATATATTTT. It encodes CASSLGATSVSGNTIYF.

This clonotype was counted many times. The V call is TRBV7-8, the J call TRBJ1-5; 8 nucleotides match TRBD1. This CDR3 region has 15 residues. J was trimmed by 0 bases and V by 5 bases; bases with no gene match: 3. Germline V gene lookup returns CDR1 SGHVS and CDR2 FQNEAQ. The CDR3 reads CASSRQGNSNQPQHF. CDR3 in DNA: TGTGCCAGCAGCCGACAGGGGAATAGCAATCAGCCCCAGCATTTT.

This clonotype was recorded at least ten times. The chain has TRBV24-1 and TRBJ2-2; 7 nucleotides line up with TRBD2. The germline CDR1 and CDR2 sequences are KGHDR and SFDVKD. The CDR3 totals 15 residues. Germline trimming cut 9 bases from V and 2 bases from J; bases unmatched to any gene: 8. CDR3 loop: CATASGLLNTGELFF. The CDR3 bases are TGTGCCACCGCGTCGGGACTACTAAACACCGGGGAGCTGTTTTTT.

This clonotype was counted at least ten times. The J gene is TRBJ1-2, the V gene TRBV5-4, with no clear D. V lost 0 bases and J lost 2, with 8 bases in between. The CDR3 has 14 amino acids. The germline V gene has CDR1 SGHNT and CDR2 YYREEE (reference sequence). Here the CDR3 DNA reads TGTGCCAGCAGCTTGGAAGGCAGAAACTATGGCTACACCTTC. As protein: CASSLEGRNYGYTF.

The CDR3 DNA is TGTGCCAGCAGCTTACCGACGGGCTACGAGCAGTACTTC. It encodes CASSLPTGYEQYF. The genes are TRBV7-9 and TRBJ2-7; D unclear. Between the trimmed V and J ends, which lost 2 bases and 3 bases, there was a span of 8 bases. From germline, CDR1 is SEHNR and CDR2 FQNEAQ (reference sequence). The CDR3 is 13 amino acids.

This clonotype has a count of ten or more. The chain couples TRBV7-2 to TRBJ1-5; unclear D gene. Trimming took 4 bases from V and 2 from J, leaving 9 bases between them. Per the germline V gene, CDR1 is SGHTA and CDR2 is FQGNSA. The CDR3 has 14 residues. The CDR3 is CASSWTQGNQPQHF. The DNA for the CDR3 is TGTGCCAGCAGCTGGACCCAGGGCAATCAGCCCCAGCATTTT.

This clonotype appeared many times. CDR3 sequence reads: CASSPGLAGARETQYF. CDR3 DNA: TGCGCCAGCAGCCCCGGACTAGCGGGAGCTCGAGAGACCCAGTACTTC. This rearrangement joins TRBV5-1 to TRBJ2-5; 13 bases agree with TRBD2. This CDR3 region has 16 residues. The trim removed 4 bases at V and 4 bases at J, leaving 7 bases unmatched. The germline V gene has CDR1 SGHRS and CDR2 YFSETQ.

In this sample, this clonotype turned up once. The chain recombines TRBV6-1 with TRBJ1-2; 7 bases fit TRBD1. Germline V lookup: CDR1 MNHNS, CDR2 SASEGT. The CDR3 is 16 residues long. With V trimmed by 3 bases and J by 5 bases, 12 bases remained unmatched. Here the CDR3 reads CASSDRGQRLGYGYTF. The CDR3 nucleotides are TGTGCCAGCAGTGATAGGGGACAGCGCCTTGGGTATGGCTACACCTTC.

This clonotype was seen ten or more times. This chain connects TRBV10-3 to TRBJ2-7; D may correspond to TRBD1 or TRBD2 (6 bases each). Germline CDR1 reads ENHRY; CDR2 reads SYGVKD. With 8 bases removed from V and 3 bases from J, the gap between germline ends came to 17 bases. This CDR3 is 14 amino acids long. The CDR3 sequence: CAIGGRGPGYEQYF. CDR3 nucleotides: TGTGCCATCGGGGGGCGCGGGCCGGGCTACGAGCAGTACTTC.

This clonotype was detected ten times or more. The chain recombines TRBV7-6 with TRBJ2-7; D perhaps matches TRBD2 (6 bases). CDR1 is SGHVS and CDR2 is FNYEAQ in the germline V gene. The CDR3 is 15 amino acids. V lost 6 bases, J lost 0 bases, and 15 bases lay in between. As DNA, the CDR3 is TGTGCCAGCAGTCCTGGGACTTTACTCTCCTACGAGCAGTACTTC. Its translation: CASSPGTLLSYEQYF.

J is TRBJ2-2 and V is TRBV5-1; TRBD2 matches 11 bases. The CDR3 sequence is 15 residues long. J was trimmed by 8 bases and V by 4 bases; bases with no gene match: 7. CDR1 and CDR2 (germline): SGHRS, YFSETQ. In DNA form, the CDR3 reads TGCGCCAGCAGCCCGCTAGCGGGAGGATGGGGGGAGCTGTTTTTT. Encoded protein: CASSPLAGGWGELFF.

The chain couples TRBV19 to TRBJ1-1; D may be TRBD1 (6 bases). Germline V lookup: CDR1 LNHDA, CDR2 SQIVND (reference sequence). This CDR3 comprises 12 residues. V lost 6 bases and J 9 bases, leaving 14 bases between the germline ends. The CDR3 region has the DNA TGTGCCAGTAGGGGGGGCAGGAGGAAAGCTTTCTTT. It yields the protein CASRGGRRKAFF.

This clonotype was counted many times. V is TRBV12-3 or TRBV12-4 and J is TRBJ1-2; no clear D gene. The V end was cut by 2 bases, the J end by 6 bases, with 10 bases between. This CDR3 region has 13 residues. CDR3 residues: CASSLYGEDGYTF. The CDR3 region has the DNA TGTGCCAGCAGTTTATACGGGGAGGATGGCTACACCTTC.

CDR3 DNA sequence: TGCGCCAGCAGCCGTTCGGAGTCCATGAACACTGAAGCTTTCTTT. This gives the protein CASSRSESMNTEAFF. This chain links TRBV5-1 with TRBJ1-1; no definite D call. The CDR3 totals 15 residues. V was cut by 4 bases and J by 0 bases, with 13 bases left in between. The germline CDR1 and CDR2 sequences are SGHRS and YFSETQ.

This clonotype showed up just a few times. The gene calls are TRBV12-3 or TRBV12-4 and TRBJ1-1; no firm D call. This CDR3 has 12 residues. V lost 6 bases, J lost 7 bases, and 12 bases lay in between. The CDR3, as DNA: TGTGCCAGCAGCCATTCCTCAGGTGAAGCTTTCTTT. Protein product: CASSHSSGEAFF.

In this sample, this clonotype turned up many times. This chain connects TRBV28 to TRBJ1-1; D gene uncertain. Germline CDR1 reads MDHEN; CDR2 reads SYDVKM. V was clipped by 2 bases and J by 1 base, with 2 bases between them. The length of the CDR3 is 12 residues. The CDR3 sequence is CASSLRNTEAFF. The CDR3 DNA reads as TGTGCCAGCAGTTTACGGAACACTGAAGCTTTCTTT.

The V gene is TRBV12-3 or TRBV12-4, the J gene TRBJ2-7; 10 nucleotides line up with TRBD1. The J segment lost 2 bases and the V segment lost 8 bases, leaving 6 bases of the junction unmatched. This CDR3 has 14 amino acids. The CDR3 nucleotides are TGTGCCAGCGCTCCGACAGGGGGCCCCTACGAGCAGTACTTC. Encoded protein: CASAPTGGPYEQYF.

This clonotype was seen repeatedly, ten times or more. This chain joins TRBV7-6 and TRBJ2-5; TRBD1 matches 7 bases. Trimming took 2 bases from V and 0 from J; bases not matched to a gene: 3. The CDR3 length is 15 residues. Germline lookup yields CDR1 SGHVS and CDR2 FNYEAQ. Here the CDR3 DNA reads TGTGCCAGCAGCTTACTGGGACAGTACCAAGAGACCCAGTACTTC. Amino acid sequence: CASSLLGQYQETQYF.

The sample holds many counts of this clonotype. The chain combines TRBV19 with TRBJ2-1; D gene uncertain. Between the trimmed V and J ends, which lost 1 base and 2 bases, there was a span of 3 bases. There are 13 residues in the CDR3. Germline CDR1 is LNHDA and CDR2 is SQIVND (reference sequence). In nucleotides, the CDR3 is TGTGCCAGTAGTATAGGGCCCTACAATGAGCAGTTCTTC. Translating it yields CASSIGPYNEQFF.

This clonotype has ten or more counts. This sequence joins TRBV2 and TRBJ1-2; 12 bases agree with TRBD1. With 8 bases clipped from V and 5 bases from J, the junction kept 9 bases outside the gene matches. The CDR3 length is 15 residues. Germline V gene lookup returns CDR1 SNHLY and CDR2 FYNNEI. CDR3 DNA sequence: TGTGCCAGCGGGACCGGGACAGGGGGCCCATATGGCTACACCTTC. This encodes CASGTGTGGPYGYTF.

The table lists this clonotype with many counts. This sequence joins TRBV20-1 and TRBJ2-7, with D perhaps matching TRBD1 (6 bases). This CDR3 has 16 residues. Trimming removed 0 bases from V and 2 bases from J, with 17 bases in between. Germline CDR1 and CDR2: DFQATT and SNEGSKA (reference sequence). The CDR3 region is CSARDTTGTTAYEQYF. DNA for the CDR3: TGCAGTGCTAGAGATACGACAGGAACAACCGCCTACGAGCAGTACTTC.

The table lists this clonotype with many counts. CDR3 sequence (DNA): TGTGCCAGCAGTTTATCATCAGGGTACCTACCCTACGAGCAGTACTTC. Protein sequence: CASSLSSGYLPYEQYF. The chain joins TRBV12-3 or TRBV12-4 to TRBJ2-7; TRBD1 might be the D (5 bases). Trimming stripped 2 bases from V and 2 bases from J, with 16 bases between. There are 16 residues in the CDR3.

V gene TRBV12-3 or TRBV12-4 combines with J gene TRBJ2-7; 7 bases align to TRBD2. Trimming at V came to 1 base and at J to 3 bases, leaving 15 bases not matched to a gene. The CDR3 has 18 residues. The CDR3 reads CASSLGREREKRDYEQYF. The CDR3 DNA is TGTGCCAGCAGTTTAGGGCGGGAGCGGGAAAAAAGGGACTACGAGCAGTACTTC.

Comments on this clonotype: Germline is not matched at one junction end, which may reflect a read error. The chain employs TRBV10-2 and TRBJ2-7; 8 bases are shared with TRBD2. This CDR3 is 13 amino acids long. Looked up from germline, CDR1 is WSHSY and CDR2 is SAAADI. The CDR3 DNA reads as TGCGCCAGCAAGGAAGCGGGGGTCTACGGGCAGTACTTC. The encoded protein is CASKEAGVYGQYF.

This clonotype appeared many times. This chain links TRBV27 with TRBJ2-7, with 9 bases matching TRBD2. This CDR3 is 14 amino acids long. Germline lookup yields CDR1 MNHEY and CDR2 SMNVEV (reference sequence). Unmatched junction bases numbered 8, after V lost 5 bases and J lost 6 bases. The CDR3 DNA reads TGTGCCAGCAGTGAAATGACTAGCGGTTCCGAGCAGTACTTC. It is translated as CASSEMTSGSEQYF.